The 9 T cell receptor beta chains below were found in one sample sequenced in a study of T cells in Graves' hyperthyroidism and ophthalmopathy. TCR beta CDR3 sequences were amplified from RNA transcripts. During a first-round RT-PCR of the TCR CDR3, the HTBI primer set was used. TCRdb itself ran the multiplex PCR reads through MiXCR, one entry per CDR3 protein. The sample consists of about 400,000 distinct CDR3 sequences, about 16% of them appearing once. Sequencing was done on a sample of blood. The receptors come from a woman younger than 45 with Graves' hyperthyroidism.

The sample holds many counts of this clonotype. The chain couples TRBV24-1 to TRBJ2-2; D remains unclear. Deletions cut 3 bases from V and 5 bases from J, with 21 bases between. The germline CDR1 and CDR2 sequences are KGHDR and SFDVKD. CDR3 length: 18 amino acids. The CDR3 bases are TGTGCCACCAGTGATCTACCGACCAGCTGGGGAAGGACCGGGGAGCTGTTTTTT. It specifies CATSDLPTSWGRTGELFF.

In DNA form, the CDR3 reads TGCAGTGCTAGCAGCGGCAGGGGGTACGAGCAGTACTTC. It is translated as CSASSGRGYEQYF. The chain carries TRBV20-1 and TRBJ2-7, with 7 bases that match TRBD1. V was clipped by 3 bases and J by 4 bases; unmatched bases: 6. The CDR3 runs 13 residues. Germline values: CDR1 DFQATT, CDR2 SNEGSKA (reference sequence).

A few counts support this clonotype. The CDR3 is CASSYGVAGETDTQYF. Written as DNA, the CDR3 is TGTGCCAGCAGTTACGGGGTAGCGGGAGAAACAGATACGCAGTATTTT. The chain carries TRBV6-5 and TRBJ2-3; the match to TRBD2 covers 9 bases. The CDR3 runs to 16 residues. Losses at the gene ends were 2 bases for V and 3 bases for J; bases not matched to a gene: 6. The germline V gene has CDR1 MNHEY and CDR2 SVGAGI.

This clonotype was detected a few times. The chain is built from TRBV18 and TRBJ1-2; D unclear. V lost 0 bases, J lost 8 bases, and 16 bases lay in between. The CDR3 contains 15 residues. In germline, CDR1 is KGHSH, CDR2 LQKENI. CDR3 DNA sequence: TGTGCCAGCTCACCACCTCACACCGCAAGTGGAGGCTACACCTTC. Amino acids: CASSPPHTASGGYTF.

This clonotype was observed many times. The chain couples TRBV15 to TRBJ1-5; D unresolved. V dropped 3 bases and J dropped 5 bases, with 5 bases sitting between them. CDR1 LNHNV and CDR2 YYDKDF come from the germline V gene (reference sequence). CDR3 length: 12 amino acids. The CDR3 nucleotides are TGTGCCACCAGCAGGTCTGATCAGCCCCAGCATTTT. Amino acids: CATSRSDQPQHF.

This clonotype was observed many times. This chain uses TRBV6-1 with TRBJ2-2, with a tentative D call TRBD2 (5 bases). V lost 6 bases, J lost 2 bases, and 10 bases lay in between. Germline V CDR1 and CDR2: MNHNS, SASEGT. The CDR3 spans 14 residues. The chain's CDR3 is CASRRPGNTGELFF. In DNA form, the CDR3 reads TGTGCCAGCAGACGCCCGGGAAACACCGGGGAGCTGTTTTTT.

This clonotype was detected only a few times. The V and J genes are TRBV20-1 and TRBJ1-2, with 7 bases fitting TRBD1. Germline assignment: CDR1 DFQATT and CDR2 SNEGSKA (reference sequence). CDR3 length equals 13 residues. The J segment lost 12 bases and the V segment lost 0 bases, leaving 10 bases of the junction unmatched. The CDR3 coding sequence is TGCAGTGCTAGAGACCTGACAGGGTATGAGGACACCTTC. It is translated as CSARDLTGYEDTF.

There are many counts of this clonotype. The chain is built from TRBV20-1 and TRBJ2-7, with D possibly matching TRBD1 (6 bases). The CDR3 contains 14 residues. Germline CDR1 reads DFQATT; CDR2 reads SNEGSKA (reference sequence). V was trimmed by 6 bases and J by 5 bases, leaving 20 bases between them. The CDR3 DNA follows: TGCAGTGCCACAACCACAGGGCGGGTGGACGAGCAGTACTTC. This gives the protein CSATTTGRVDEQYF.

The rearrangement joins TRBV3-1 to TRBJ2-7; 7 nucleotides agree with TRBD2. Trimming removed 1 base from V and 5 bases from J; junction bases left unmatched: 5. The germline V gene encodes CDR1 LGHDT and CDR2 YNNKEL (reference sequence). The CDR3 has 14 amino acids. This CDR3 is CASSQGARGDEQYF. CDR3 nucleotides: TGTGCCAGCAGCCAAGGGGCCCGGGGGGACGAGCAGTACTTC.